The 15 T cell receptor beta chains given below trace back to one sample, sequenced in a study of cytomegalovirus exposure and HLA in healthy donors (dated by TCRdb to the late 2010s). To prepare the library, the immunoSEQ multiplex PCR assay was applied. The clones in this table, taken by TCRdb from immuneACCESS, are in-frame only. Not every clone is retained; where verified, under half of the shortfall comes from an unresolved V gene, and the cause of the rest is unknown. The sample has approximately 150,000 clones on record, about nine tenths of them singletons. Of the sample, 3.5% to 5.5% is held by the ten largest clones. The specimen sequenced was PBMCs. All receptors derive from a young man in good health and CMV-seropositive.

The V call is TRBV6-5, the J call TRBJ1-2; perhaps TRBD1 as D (6 bases). Germline values: CDR1 MNHEY, CDR2 SVGAGI. This CDR3 comprises 13 residues. V was trimmed by 4 bases and J by 8 bases, leaving 14 bases between them. In nucleotides, the CDR3 is TGTGCCAGCAGTTTACAGGGAACGTTGGGCTACACCTTC. Translation: CASSLQGTLGYTF.

V gene TRBV5-1 combines with J gene TRBJ1-1; perhaps TRBD1 as D (5 bases). Trimming took off 1 base at V and 4 bases at J, with 14 bases between the two ends. This CDR3 has 15 residues. The germline V gene has CDR1 SGHRS and CDR2 YFSETQ. CDR3 nucleotide sequence: TGCGCCAGCAGCTTGACAGGTGACCCCCTCACTGAAGCTTTCTTT. Translation gives CASSLTGDPLTEAFF.

The chain uses TRBV5-6 and TRBJ2-1, with TRBD2 matching over 7 bases. The CDR3 is 17 amino acids. From germline, CDR1 is SGHDT and CDR2 YYEEEE. V lost 3 bases, J lost 5 bases, and 14 bases stayed unmatched. The DNA for the CDR3 is TGTGCCAGCAGCTCTTTGCTTTGGGGGGGACTTAACAATGAGCAGTTCTTC. Residues: CASSSLLWGGLNNEQFF.

The chain uses TRBV14 and TRBJ1-1; D is unresolved. The V end was cut by 0 bases, the J end by 4 bases, with 12 bases between. The V gene's germline CDR1 is SGHDN and CDR2 FVKESK. This CDR3 has 15 residues. The CDR3 protein is CASSQDRVAGTEAFF. CDR3 in DNA: TGTGCCAGCAGCCAAGATCGGGTCGCCGGCACTGAAGCTTTCTTT.

This chain links TRBV6-1 with TRBJ2-7; tentative D call: TRBD1 (7 bases). CDR3 length equals 15 residues. The V end lost 5 bases, the J end lost 2 bases, and 16 bases lay between the germline ends. Germline CDR1 and CDR2: MNHNS and SASEGT. The CDR3 sequence is CASSPEGRGTYEQYF. In DNA form, the CDR3 reads TGTGCCAGCAGTCCGGAGGGCAGGGGGACCTACGAGCAGTACTTC.

The gene calls are TRBV28 and TRBJ1-2, with a possible D match to TRBD1 (6 bases). The CDR3 covers 15 residues. V gave up 3 bases and J gave up 4 bases, with 15 bases separating them. Germline assignment: CDR1 MDHEN and CDR2 SYDVKM. CDR3 nucleotides: TGTGCCAGCAGTTTCTACGAGGTCAGGGGCTATGGCTACACCTTC. This codes for CASSFYEVRGYGYTF.

The sample holds a few counts of this clone. V usage is TRBV28 and J usage is TRBJ2-7; D ambiguous. The germline V and J ends were trimmed by 5 bases and 6 bases, with 11 bases remaining between them. The CDR3 has 12 residues. The V gene's germline CDR1 is MDHEN and CDR2 SYDVKM. In nucleotides, the CDR3 is TGTGCCAGCAGTCTCCTCCCACTCGAGCAGTACTTC. Its protein product is CASSLLPLEQYF.

The chain recombines TRBV6-5 with TRBJ1-1; 7 nucleotides line up with TRBD1. The V segment lost 7 bases and the J segment 1 base; nucleotides outside the gene matches: 9. The CDR3 contains 15 residues. Per germline, CDR1 MNHEY and CDR2 SVGAGI. CDR3 residues: CASIQPGQRNTEAFF. Written as DNA, the CDR3 is TGTGCCAGCATCCAGCCGGGACAGCGGAACACTGAAGCTTTCTTT.

This clone was detected a few times. V and J are TRBV30 and TRBJ1-6; 10 bases agree with TRBD1. The CDR3 has 16 amino acids. Germline V gives CDR1 GTSNPN, CDR2 SVGIG (reference sequence). The V gene end was trimmed by 3 bases and the J gene end by 8 bases; junction bases not matched to a gene: 10. CDR3 bases: TGTGCCTGGAGACCCGACAGGGGGCTGGGGTATTCACCCCTCCACTTT. Amino acids: CAWRPDRGLGYSPLHF.

The chain couples TRBV6-5 to TRBJ2-5; perhaps TRBD1 as D (6 bases). V was clipped by 6 bases and J by 3 bases, with 11 bases between them. Germline V gene data show CDR1 as MNHEY and CDR2 as SVGAGI. This CDR3 spans 13 amino acids. Written as DNA, the CDR3 is TGTGCCAGCAGACGGACAGTAAAAGAGACCCAGTACTTC. The encoded protein is CASRRTVKETQYF.

The chain is built from TRBV15 and TRBJ2-1, with TRBD1 identical over 9 bases. The CDR3 spans 17 residues. From germline, CDR1 is LNHNV and CDR2 YYDKDF (reference sequence). Trimming at V came to 0 bases and at J to 8 bases, leaving 11 bases not matched to a gene. As DNA, the CDR3 is TGTGCCACCAGCAGAGAAGAGGGAGGGACAGGGATGGATGAGCAGTTCTTC. Translating it yields CATSREEGGTGMDEQFF.

The V call is TRBV6-1, the J call TRBJ2-1; unclear D gene. The germline V gene encodes CDR1 MNHNS and CDR2 SASEGT. The CDR3 spans 13 residues. Between the trimmed V and J ends, which lost 7 bases and 7 bases, there was a span of 14 bases. CDR3: CASIGSLLNEQFF. CDR3 coding DNA: TGTGCCAGCATCGGGTCGTTGCTGAATGAGCAGTTCTTC.

The J gene is TRBJ1-3, the V gene TRBV2; no firm D call. V was pared by 7 bases and J by 0 bases, with 7 bases between. This CDR3 has 13 amino acids. The germline V gene encodes CDR1 SNHLY and CDR2 FYNNEI. The CDR3, as DNA: TGTGCCAGCAAGATGAGCTCTGGAAACACCATATATTTT. Amino acids: CASKMSSGNTIYF.

This clone was seen only once. This rearrangement joins TRBV4-1 to TRBJ1-3; 8 bases agree with TRBD1. The CDR3 extends over 16 amino acids. The junction had 8 bases not matched to a gene; V was cut back by 3 bases and J by 4 bases. Germline loops: CDR1 MGHRA, CDR2 YSYEKL. The CDR3 DNA follows: TGCGCCAGCAGCCAGTATGACAGGGGAATCGGAAACACCATATATTTT. It is translated as CASSQYDRGIGNTIYF.

The chain has TRBV10-3 and TRBJ1-5; TRBD1 agrees at 8 bases. V lost 6 bases and J lost 2; bases outside the gene matches: 3. Per germline, CDR1 ENHRY and CDR2 SYGVKD. This CDR3 region has 14 residues. The CDR3 bases are TGTGCCATCAGGACAGGGGAAGGCAATCAGCCCCAGCATTTT. Its translation: CAIRTGEGNQPQHF.